One and the same sample provided the 25 T cell receptor beta chains below, sequenced in a study of OX40 agonist ivuxolimab in advanced cancers. Generated by immunoSEQ multiplex PCR, the TCRdb table keeps only in-frame clones and is missing some. Found here are 60,000 to 85,000 clones, approximately 87% of them singletons; the top ten hold more than 0.5%. Sequenced here: CD4+ or CD8+ T cells sorted from blood, sampled in a trial of the OX40 agonist ivuxolimab. These receptors all stem from an adult with an advanced solid tumor such as melanoma, head and neck, liver or kidney cancer.

The chain carries TRBV19 and TRBJ1-1, with 8 bases lining up with TRBD1. Germline V gives CDR1 LNHDA, CDR2 SQIVND (reference sequence). The trim removed 6 bases at V and 5 bases at J, leaving 8 bases unmatched. The length of the CDR3 is 14 residues. This CDR3 reads CASSKDRGGTEAFF. For the CDR3, the DNA is TGTGCCAGTAGCAAAGACAGGGGTGGAACTGAAGCTTTCTTT.

The rearrangement uses TRBV6-5 and TRBJ1-5; D remains unclear. Germline V gene sequence: CDR1 MNHEY, CDR2 SVGAGI. The germline V and J ends were trimmed by 8 bases and 0 bases, with 11 bases remaining between them. The CDR3 contains 14 residues. The chain's CDR3 is CASAVRPSNQPQHF. In nucleotides, the CDR3 is TGTGCCAGCGCTGTCAGACCTAGCAATCAGCCCCAGCATTTT.

This clone was observed once. The chain has TRBV11-3 and TRBJ1-1, with D unresolved. This CDR3 has 13 amino acids. Trimming removed 5 bases at V and 5 bases at J, with 12 bases between. CDR1 SGHNT and CDR2 YENEEA come from the germline V gene. CDR3 residues: CASSLGGRTEAFF. The CDR3 DNA is TGTGCCAGCAGCCTAGGAGGGAGGACTGAAGCTTTCTTT. Full variable domain (outside the CDR3, taken from reference TRBV11-3 and TRBJ1-1): EAGVVQSPRYKIIEKKQPVAFWCNPISGHNTLYWYLQNLGQGPELLIRYENEEAVDDSQLPKDRFSAERLKGVDSTLKIQPAELGDSAVYLCASSLGGRTEAFFGQGTRLTVV.

V usage is TRBV27 and J usage is TRBJ2-3; 13 nucleotides match TRBD2. The CDR3 has 16 residues. Trimming removed 6 bases from V and 6 bases from J; junction bases left unmatched: 9. Germline CDR1 and CDR2: MNHEY and SMNVEV (reference sequence). The CDR3 region is CASSPTGTSGVDTQYF. The CDR3 nucleotides are TGTGCCAGCAGCCCGACCGGGACTAGCGGGGTCGATACGCAGTATTTT.

The V gene is TRBV2, the J gene TRBJ2-7; possible D gene TRBD2, 5 bases. Trimming stripped 2 bases from V and 1 base from J, with 18 bases between. The CDR3 is made up of 17 amino acids. Germline CDR1 is SNHLY and CDR2 is FYNNEI. The CDR3 spells CASSEWPRDWISYEQYF. In DNA, the CDR3 is TGTGCCAGCAGTGAATGGCCCCGGGATTGGATTTCCTACGAGCAGTACTTC. Full variable domain (outside the CDR3, taken from reference TRBV2 and TRBJ2-7): EPEVTQTPSHQVTQMGQEVILRCVPISNHLYFYWYRQILGQKVEFLVSFYNNEISEKSEIFDDQFSVERPDGSNFTLKIRSTKLEDSAMYFCASSEWPRDWISYEQYFGPGTRLTVT.

CDR3 amino acids: CASSPTPGQMNTEAFF. CDR3 DNA sequence: TGTGCCAGCTCGCCTACTCCGGGACAGATGAACACTGAAGCTTTCTTT. This chain uses TRBV18 with TRBJ1-1, with 7 bases matching TRBD1. In germline, CDR1 is KGHSH, CDR2 LQKENI. Trimming at V came to 6 bases and at J to 0 bases, leaving 10 bases not matched to a gene. This CDR3 spans 16 amino acids. The variable domain in full, with the rest retrieved from reference TRBV18 and TRBJ1-1, is NAGVMQNPRHLVRRRGQEARLRCSPMKGHSHVYWYRQLPEEGLKFMVYLQKENIIDESGMPKERFSAEFPKEGPSILRIQQVVRGDSAAYFCASSPTPGQMNTEAFFGQGTRLTVV.

The chain is built from TRBV7-8 and TRBJ1-1; 7 bases align to TRBD1. The CDR3 length is 15 residues. The trim removed 0 bases at V and 5 bases at J, leaving 6 bases unmatched. Germline assignment: CDR1 SGHVS and CDR2 FQNEAQ. The CDR3 protein is CASSLALGRGTEAFF. CDR3 nucleotide sequence: TGTGCCAGCAGCTTAGCGCTAGGCAGGGGGACTGAAGCTTTCTTT.

The CDR3, as DNA: TGTGCCTGGACCGCGGGACTGACAGGAGGAGAGACCCAGTACTTC. This sequence encodes CAWTAGLTGGETQYF. The chain recombines TRBV30 with TRBJ2-5; D may match TRBD1 or TRBD2 (6 bases each). V lost 4 bases and J 4 bases, leaving 19 bases between the germline ends. CDR1 and CDR2 from the germline V gene are GTSNPN and SVGIG (reference sequence). This CDR3 has 15 amino acids.

The chain carries TRBV5-1 and TRBJ2-7; TRBD2 might be the D (6 bases). The CDR3 totals 14 residues. V lost 4 bases and J 2 bases, leaving 13 bases between the germline ends. Germline CDR1 and CDR2: SGHRS and YFSETQ. CDR3 bases: TGCGCCAGCAGCACCGGACTACTCCCCTACGAGCAGTACTTC. This translates into CASSTGLLPYEQYF.

The rearrangement joins TRBV6-5 to TRBJ1-2; D ambiguous. The ends were cut back, 4 bases at V and 8 bases at J, with 11 bases in the middle. Germline values: CDR1 MNHEY, CDR2 SVGAGI. This CDR3 spans 12 amino acids. CDR3 amino acids: CASSSRAGGYTF. The CDR3 nucleotides are TGTGCCAGCAGTTCAAGGGCGGGCGGCTACACCTTC.

This chain joins TRBV5-4 and TRBJ2-2, with 8 positions matching TRBD1. The germline V gene has CDR1 SGHNT and CDR2 YYREEE (reference sequence). After removal of 4 bases from V and 1 base from J, the junction contained 3 bases not matched to a gene. The CDR3 sequence is 15 residues long. The CDR3 loop is CASSPGTGNTGELFF. DNA for the CDR3: TGTGCCAGCAGCCCCGGGACAGGGAACACCGGGGAGCTGTTTTTT.

The chain links TRBV10-2 to TRBJ1-4, with a weak D call TRBD1 (6 bases). Germline CDR1 and CDR2: WSHSY and SAAADI. Trimming cost V 6 bases and J 6 bases, with 17 bases left between them. This CDR3 region has 15 residues. This CDR3 reads CASRSQGIGDEKLFF. DNA for the CDR3: TGCGCCAGCAGGAGTCAGGGGATTGGGGATGAAAAACTGTTTTTT.

The chain is built from TRBV6-5 and TRBJ2-5, with D perhaps TRBD2 (5 bases). V dropped 5 bases and J dropped 4 bases, with 14 bases sitting between them. The CDR3 consists of 14 residues. Per the germline V gene, CDR1 is MNHEY and CDR2 is SVGAGI. CDR3 nucleotide sequence: TGTGCCAGCAGTCTCCGGGGTCGGTCAGAGACCCAGTACTTC. Encoded protein: CASSLRGRSETQYF.

The rearrangement links TRBV14 to TRBJ2-5; D ambiguous. The CDR3 spans 12 residues. Germline V CDR1 and CDR2: SGHDN, FVKESK. Trimming removed 8 bases at V and 1 base at J, with 8 bases between. CDR3: CASGPGQETQYF. CDR3 nucleotide sequence: TGTGCCAGCGGCCCGGGCCAAGAGACCCAGTACTTC.

The chain links TRBV27 to TRBJ1-2; the match to TRBD1 covers 10 bases. The CDR3 length is 15 residues. CDR1 and CDR2 from the germline V gene are MNHEY and SMNVEV (reference sequence). The trim removed 5 bases at V and 5 bases at J, leaving 8 bases unmatched. CDR3 sequence: CASSPSGTGVYGYTF. The CDR3 nucleotides read TGTGCCAGCAGTCCCTCCGGGACAGGGGTATATGGCTACACCTTC.

The rearrangement uses TRBV4-1 and TRBJ1-2; D not resolved. This CDR3 spans 14 amino acids. The germline V and J ends were trimmed by 1 base and 8 bases, with 14 bases remaining between them. CDR1 and CDR2 (germline): MGHRA, YSYEKL. CDR3 loop: CASSQGGQAFGYTF. The CDR3 DNA reads as TGCGCCAGCAGCCAAGGTGGGCAAGCTTTCGGCTACACCTTC.

This chain joins TRBV2 and TRBJ1-1, with D uncertain. Trimming took off 5 bases at V and 0 bases at J, with 10 bases between the two ends. The CDR3 has 14 amino acids. The V gene's germline CDR1 is SNHLY and CDR2 FYNNEI. The CDR3 reads CASSPSTLNTEAFF. Written as DNA, the CDR3 is TGTGCCAGCAGTCCTTCCACACTGAACACTGAAGCTTTCTTT.

The CDR3 coding sequence is TGTGCCAGCTCACCAAAGAGGGATGAGCAGTTCTTC. This sequence encodes CASSPKRDEQFF. V and J are TRBV18 and TRBJ2-1, with D tentatively TRBD2 (5 bases). V was cut by 2 bases and J by 8 bases, with 7 bases left in between. Germline CDR1 KGHSH, CDR2 LQKENI. The CDR3 sequence is 12 residues long.

The gene calls are TRBV15 and TRBJ1-5; D unresolved. Germline CDR1 is LNHNV and CDR2 is YYDKDF (reference sequence). The CDR3 contains 12 residues. V shed 0 bases and J shed 5 bases, with 2 bases lying between them. CDR3 sequence (DNA): TGTGCCACCAGCAGAGATCATCAGCCCCAGCATTTT. Its protein is CATSRDHQPQHF.

This chain connects TRBV11-2 to TRBJ2-1; D call uncertain. Germline CDR1 reads SGHAT; CDR2 reads FQNNGV. Deletions cut 0 bases from V and 3 bases from J, with 15 bases between. CDR3 size: 17 residues. Here the CDR3 reads CASSLDPLVGRYNEQFF. The CDR3 DNA reads as TGTGCCAGCAGCTTAGATCCGTTGGTAGGGCGCTACAATGAGCAGTTCTTC.

The chain couples TRBV19 to TRBJ2-3, with 11 bases identical to TRBD2. CDR1 is LNHDA, CDR2 SQIVND, per germline (reference sequence). The CDR3 extends over 17 amino acids. Trimming removed 6 bases from V and 6 bases from J; junction bases left unmatched: 14. The CDR3 coding sequence is TGTGCCAGTAGCCCCTCCCAGCTAGCGGGAGGAGCGGATACGCAGTATTTT. Translated: CASSPSQLAGGADTQYF.

V and J are TRBV18 and TRBJ2-2; D remains unclear. The germline V gene encodes CDR1 KGHSH and CDR2 LQKENI. There are 16 residues in the CDR3. V was trimmed by 1 base and J by 0 bases, leaving 9 bases between them. CDR3 nucleotide sequence: TGTGCCAGCTCACCACAACACGGTACGAACACCGGGGAGCTGTTTTTT. Encoded protein: CASSPQHGTNTGELFF.

The rearrangement links TRBV18 to TRBJ1-2, with a weak D call TRBD1 (6 bases). Trimming took 3 bases from V and 6 from J, leaving 14 bases between them. The CDR3 is made up of 14 amino acids. Looked up from germline, CDR1 is KGHSH and CDR2 is LQKENI. The CDR3 loop reads CASSPSGENNGYTF. The CDR3 nucleotides read TGTGCCAGCTCACCCTCAGGGGAGAACAATGGCTACACCTTC.

This clone was detected a few times. The chain carries TRBV11-3 and TRBJ2-2, with a tentative D call TRBD2 (5 bases). Germline CDR1 and CDR2: SGHNT and YENEEA. The CDR3 is 17 residues long. V was clipped by 2 bases and J by 5 bases, with 18 bases between them. The CDR3 spells CASSLTEGQWRTGELFF. The CDR3 region has the DNA TGTGCCAGCAGCTTAACAGAGGGCCAGTGGAGAACCGGGGAGCTGTTTTTT. Full variable domain (remainder filled in from reference TRBV11-3 and TRBJ2-2): EAGVVQSPRYKIIEKKQPVAFWCNPISGHNTLYWYLQNLGQGPELLIRYENEEAVDDSQLPKDRFSAERLKGVDSTLKIQPAELGDSAVYLCASSLTEGQWRTGELFFGEGSRLTVL.

V is TRBV7-2 and J is TRBJ1-4; 7 bases line up with TRBD1. After removal of 4 bases from V and 5 bases from J, the junction contained 4 bases not matched to a gene. Germline V gene sequence: CDR1 SGHTA, CDR2 FQGNSA. There are 14 residues in the CDR3. The CDR3 DNA sequence: TGTGCCAGCAGCTCCGGACAGGAGAATGAAAAACTGTTTTTT. This codes for CASSSGQENEKLFF.